This entry describes one T cell receptor (beta chain). What it recognizes is unknown. From the 5' RACE reads, TCRdb called clonotypes with MiXCR, one entry per CDR3 protein. The sample lists under 70,000 distinct CDR3 sequences, about 6% occurring once. This entry comes from a study of early T cells in non-severe SARS-CoV-2 infection. Across the study: Chains were not paired, and sequencing was done on bulk RNA from unsorted whole blood. Study conclusions and caveats: Missing private and CD4 specificities, VDJdb matching favored anti-spike CD8 responses.

This CDR3 spans 14 amino acids. Germline V gene sequence: CDR1 SGHTA, CDR2 FQGNSA. V dropped 4 bases and J dropped 7 bases, with 14 bases sitting between them. The chain employs TRBV7-2 and TRBJ2-1, with D possibly being TRBD2 (7 bases). The receptor was derived from an adult who was a healthcare worker with PCR-confirmed SARS-CoV-2 infection or an uninfected control (not recorded which). The input for sequencing was whole blood, taken at baseline. The DNA for the CDR3 is TGTGCCAGCAGCTCGGGACGGGGGGCGAATGAGCAGTTCTTC. This sequence encodes CASSSGRGANEQFF.